These T cell receptor beta chains were read from a single sample in a study of cytomegalovirus exposure and HLA in healthy donors. Assay: immunoSEQ multiplex PCR; the TCRdb copy retains only in-frame clones and omits some. This table holds around 53,000 clones, 70% to 85% found once. The source material was PBMCs. These receptors came from a young man in good health and CMV-seronegative. CDR3s include the opening cysteine and the closing phenylalanine or tryptophan. Fields, in order: clone size, J gene, V gene, D gene, CDR3 protein, CDR3 DNA. A D gene is named only where the DNA matches it firmly. The size field is filled for only some rows; it gives once, few, many or a size class.

-,TRBJ1-5,TRBV2,-,CASSLGGQPQHF,TGTGCCAGCAGTTTAGGCGGTCAGCCCCAGCATTTT
-,TRBJ2-3,TRBV6-6,TRBD2,CASSYSSGGTDTQYF,TGTGCCAGCAGTTACTCTAGCGGGGGAACAGATACGCAGTATTTT
-,TRBJ1-1,TRBV5-1,-,CASSLTGTNTEAFF,TGCGCCAGCAGCTTGACAGGTACGAACACTGAAGCTTTCTTT
-,TRBJ2-2,TRBV6-5,-,CASSYGRTGELFF,TGTGCCAGCAGTTACGGGCGCACCGGGGAGCTGTTTTTT
-,TRBJ1-1,TRBV7-9,-,CASSSRRLYSQLNTEAFF,TGTGCCAGCAGCTCGCGTCGCCTTTATTCACAGCTGAACACTGAAGCTTTCTTT
-,TRBJ2-5,TRBV29-1,TRBD1,CSVGGGDQETQYF,TGCAGCGTTGGAGGGGGCGACCAAGAGACCCAGTACTTC
-,TRBJ2-7,TRBV13,-,CASSLGSGQSYEQYF,TGTGCCAGCAGCTTAGGCTCGGGACAATCCTACGAGCAGTACTTC
once,TRBJ1-5,TRBV19,TRBD1,CASSPRTGGGGQPQHF,TGTGCCAGTAGTCCAAGGACAGGGGGCGGGGGACAGCCCCAGCATTTT
-,TRBJ1-1,TRBV5-4,-,CASSSETGLGTEAFF,TGTGCCAGCAGCTCCGAAACAGGGTTGGGGACTGAAGCTTTCTTT
few,TRBJ2-1,TRBV7-9,TRBD2,CASSWGLAGPLNEQFF,TGTGCCAGCAGCTGGGGACTAGCGGGGCCCCTAAATGAGCAGTTCTTC
once,TRBJ1-1,TRBV29-1,TRBD1,CSVFPQGARTEAFF,TGCAGCGTTTTTCCACAGGGGGCGAGAACTGAAGCTTTCTTT
-,TRBJ2-7,TRBV19,TRBD1,CASSIAPGQGYEQYF,TGTGCCAGTAGTATAGCCCCGGGACAGGGCTACGAGCAGTACTTC
-,TRBJ1-1,TRBV6-5,TRBD1,CASSYHPRGQSTEAFF,TGTGCCAGCAGTTATCACCCCAGGGGGCAGAGCACTGAAGCTTTCTTT
-,TRBJ2-7,TRBV18,TRBD1,CASSPNGQGTYEQYF,TGTGCCAGCTCACCAAACGGACAGGGGACTTACGAGCAGTACTTC
once,TRBJ2-1,TRBV7-2,TRBD1,CASSLVGQGLDEQFF,TGTGCCAGCAGCTTAGTAGGACAGGGCCTTGATGAGCAGTTCTTC
few,TRBJ1-2,TRBV19,TRBD1,CASTPGTGGSRGYTF,TGTGCCAGTACCCCGGGGACAGGGGGCAGTCGTGGCTACACCTTC
-,TRBJ1-2,TRBV27,-,CASSPQGFNYGYTF,TGTGCCAGCAGTCCCCAGGGGTTTAACTATGGCTACACCTTC
few,TRBJ2-2,TRBV6-4,TRBD2,CASSVASGGATGELFF,TGTGCCAGCAGTGTGGCTAGCGGGGGAGCCACCGGGGAGCTGTTTTTT
few,TRBJ2-5,TRBV5-4,-,CASSPNVGTQETQYF,TGTGCCAGCAGCCCCAACGTTGGGACTCAAGAGACCCAGTACTTC
-,TRBJ1-1,TRBV27,TRBD1,CASSLSRTQGAEAFF,TGTGCCAGCAGTCTCTCCCGGACCCAGGGGGCCGAAGCTTTCTTT
-,TRBJ1-2,TRBV9,-,CASSARPYTF,TGTGCCAGCAGCGCGAGGCCCTACACCTTC
-,TRBJ1-3,TRBV9,-,CASSGNTIYF,TGTGCCAGCTCGGGAAACACCATATATTTT
-,TRBJ2-3,TRBV5-4,TRBD2,CASSSGDSTDTQYF,TGTGCCAGCAGCAGCGGGGACAGCACAGATACGCAGTATTTT
-,TRBJ2-5,TRBV7-2,-,CASSLGGLYQETQYF,TGTGCCAGCAGCTTAGGAGGGCTGTACCAAGAGACCCAGTACTTC
-,TRBJ2-2,TRBV30,-,CAWRALATNTGELFF,TGTGCCTGGAGGGCCCTAGCGACGAACACCGGGGAGCTGTTTTTT
-,TRBJ1-2,TRBV6-5,TRBD1,CASSIIAGQGRGYTF,TGTGCCAGCAGCATAATAGCGGGACAGGGCCGTGGCTACACCTTC
-,TRBJ1-6,TRBV7-9,TRBD1,CASSEDRVRGSPLHF,TGTGCCAGCAGCGAAGACAGGGTACGGGGTTCACCCCTCCACTTT
-,TRBJ2-2,TRBV27,TRBD2,CASSASGLAGGFRTGELFF,TGTGCCAGCAGTGCCTCGGGACTAGCGGGAGGGTTTCGCACCGGGGAGCTGTTTTTT
-,TRBJ2-7,TRBV5-4,TRBD1,CASSLAGTGGFYEQYF,TGTGCCAGCAGCTTGGCCGGGACAGGGGGCTTTTACGAGCAGTACTTC
-,TRBJ2-7,TRBV4-3,-,CASSQAKQEEGYEQYF,TGCGCCAGCAGCCAGGCGAAACAGGAGGAGGGATACGAGCAGTACTTC
-,TRBJ2-7,TRBV7-2,-,CASSLGSSVIRYEQYF,TGTGCCAGCAGCTTGGGCTCTAGCGTGATCCGATACGAGCAGTACTTC
few,TRBJ2-3,TRBV7-9,-,CASSLVQSSTDTQYF,TGTGCCAGCAGCTTAGTACAGTCTAGCACAGATACGCAGTATTTT
-,TRBJ1-2,TRBV7-9,-,CASSETGGYGYTF,TGTGCCAGCAGCGAGACGGGGGGCTATGGCTACACCTTC
once,TRBJ2-3,TRBV14,TRBD2,CASSQTGGEDTQYF,TGTGCCAGCAGCCAAACGGGAGGAGAGGATACGCAGTATTTT
-,TRBJ1-5,TRBV10-1,-,CASSEPRTAYDSNQPQHF,TGCGCCAGCAGTGAACCGAGGACAGCCTACGATAGCAATCAGCCCCAGCATTTT
-,TRBJ2-3,TRBV27,-,CASSPPPGVSTDTQYF,TGTGCCAGCAGTCCACCGCCGGGGGTGAGCACAGATACGCAGTATTTT
-,TRBJ2-1,TRBV18,-,CASSPQGSVPTSYNEQFF,TGTGCCAGCTCACCACAGGGGTCAGTACCTACGTCCTACAATGAGCAGTTCTTC
-,TRBJ1-1,TRBV7-9,-,CASSFGDSEAFF,TGTGCCAGCAGCTTTGGTGACAGTGAAGCTTTCTTT
-,TRBJ2-7,TRBV30,-,CAWSYRGSSYEQYF,TGTGCCTGGAGTTACCGGGGTTCCTCCTACGAGCAGTACTTC
-,TRBJ2-7,TRBV10-3,-,CAISVPSGGQYF,TGTGCCATCAGTGTGCCCAGCGGAGGGCAGTACTTC
-,TRBJ1-3,TRBV19,-,CASTRLGGSGNTIYF,TGTGCCAGTACCCGTTTAGGGGGCTCTGGAAACACCATATATTTT
-,TRBJ2-1,TRBV18,TRBD2,CASSPNPRGAVYNEQFF,TGTGCCAGCTCACCTAACCCGCGGGGGGCAGTCTACAATGAGCAGTTCTTC
-,TRBJ2-5,TRBV7-3,TRBD2,CASSPGTSGGAAQYF,TGTGCCAGCAGCCCCGGGACTAGCGGGGGGGCGGCCCAGTACTTC
-,TRBJ1-2,TRBV7-9,TRBD1,CASSLLDRADGYTF,TGTGCCAGCAGTTTACTCGACAGGGCGGATGGCTACACCTTC
-,TRBJ2-1,TRBV7-9,-,CASSLNRATYNEQFF,TGTGCCAGCAGCCTGAACAGGGCCACCTACAATGAGCAGTTCTTC
-,TRBJ2-7,TRBV5-1,-,CASSLEGVVGEQYF,TGCGCCAGCAGCTTGGAGGGGGTGGTGGGGGAGCAGTACTTC
-,TRBJ1-2,TRBV10-3,TRBD1,CAISEEGAITGYTF,TGTGCCATCAGTGAGGAGGGGGCGATAACTGGCTACACCTTC
-,TRBJ2-2,TRBV10-3,-,CAISDSTNTGELFF,TGTGCCATCTCAGACAGTACGAACACCGGGGAGCTGTTTTTT